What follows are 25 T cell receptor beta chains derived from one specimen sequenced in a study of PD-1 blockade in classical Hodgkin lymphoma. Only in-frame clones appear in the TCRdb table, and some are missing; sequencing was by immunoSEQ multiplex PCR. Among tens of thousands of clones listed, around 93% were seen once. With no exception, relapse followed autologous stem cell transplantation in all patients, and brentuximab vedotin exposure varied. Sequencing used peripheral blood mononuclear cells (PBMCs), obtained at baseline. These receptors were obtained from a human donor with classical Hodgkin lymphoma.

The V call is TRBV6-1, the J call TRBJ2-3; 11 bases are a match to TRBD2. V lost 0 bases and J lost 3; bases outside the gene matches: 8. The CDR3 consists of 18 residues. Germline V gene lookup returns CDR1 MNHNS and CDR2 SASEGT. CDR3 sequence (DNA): TGTGCCAGCAGTGAAGCTATCCCTAGCGGGGGGTTGACAGATACGCAGTATTTT. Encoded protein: CASSEAIPSGGLTDTQYF.

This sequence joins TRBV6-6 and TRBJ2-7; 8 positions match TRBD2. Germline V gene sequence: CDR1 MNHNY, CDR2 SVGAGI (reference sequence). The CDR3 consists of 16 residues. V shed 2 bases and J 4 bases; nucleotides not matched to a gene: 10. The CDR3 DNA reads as TGTGCCAGCAGTTACCATCCGGGCGGGGGGATGTACGAGCAGTACTTC. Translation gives CASSYHPGGGMYEQYF.

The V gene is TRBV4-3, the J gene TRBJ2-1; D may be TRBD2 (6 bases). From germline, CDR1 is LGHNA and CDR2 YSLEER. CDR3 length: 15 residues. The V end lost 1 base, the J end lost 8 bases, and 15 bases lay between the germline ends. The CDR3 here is CASSQGLGSGDEQFF. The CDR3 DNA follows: TGCGCCAGCAGCCAAGGACTAGGATCGGGGGATGAGCAGTTCTTC.

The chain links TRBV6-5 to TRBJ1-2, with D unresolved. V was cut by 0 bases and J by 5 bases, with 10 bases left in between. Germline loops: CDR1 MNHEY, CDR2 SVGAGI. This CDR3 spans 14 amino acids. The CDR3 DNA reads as TGTGCCAGCAGTTACTCTGGGAGCGGTTATGGCTACACCTTC. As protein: CASSYSGSGYGYTF.

CDR3: CASTGTAEETQYF. In nucleotides, the CDR3 is TGTGCCAGCACCGGGACAGCCGAAGAGACCCAGTACTTC. The V and J genes are TRBV2 and TRBJ2-5, with 7 nucleotides matching TRBD1. Losses at the gene ends were 7 bases for V and 3 bases for J; bases not matched to a gene: 5. Germline V gene lookup returns CDR1 SNHLY and CDR2 FYNNEI. The CDR3 totals 13 residues.

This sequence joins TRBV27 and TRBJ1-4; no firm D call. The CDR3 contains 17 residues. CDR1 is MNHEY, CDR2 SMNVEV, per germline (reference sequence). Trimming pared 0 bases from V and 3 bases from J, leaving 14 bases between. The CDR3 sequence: CASSLSVWWAANEKLFF. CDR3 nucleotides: TGTGCCAGCAGTTTATCTGTGTGGTGGGCAGCTAATGAAAAACTGTTTTTT.

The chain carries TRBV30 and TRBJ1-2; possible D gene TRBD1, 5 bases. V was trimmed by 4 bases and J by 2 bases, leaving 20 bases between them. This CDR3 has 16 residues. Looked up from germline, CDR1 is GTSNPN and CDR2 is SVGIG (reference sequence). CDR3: CAWTHPGAGINYGYTF. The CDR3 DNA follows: TGTGCCTGGACCCATCCTGGGGCAGGGATAAACTATGGCTACACCTTC.

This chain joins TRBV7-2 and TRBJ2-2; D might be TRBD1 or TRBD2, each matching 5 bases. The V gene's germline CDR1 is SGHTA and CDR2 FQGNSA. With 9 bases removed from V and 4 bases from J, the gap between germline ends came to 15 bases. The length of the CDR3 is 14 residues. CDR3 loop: CASAITRGTGELFF. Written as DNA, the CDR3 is TGTGCCAGTGCTATAACTAGGGGCACCGGGGAGCTGTTTTTT.

The CDR3 nucleotides are TGTGCCAGCAGGAGGCTAGCGGGAGGCGCTGAGCAGTTCTTC. It encodes CASRRLAGGAEQFF. This chain connects TRBV7-3 to TRBJ2-1; 11 bases line up with TRBD2. The CDR3 covers 14 residues. The V gene end was trimmed by 6 bases and the J gene end by 9 bases; junction bases not matched to a gene: 7. Germline V gives CDR1 SGHTA, CDR2 FQGTGA.

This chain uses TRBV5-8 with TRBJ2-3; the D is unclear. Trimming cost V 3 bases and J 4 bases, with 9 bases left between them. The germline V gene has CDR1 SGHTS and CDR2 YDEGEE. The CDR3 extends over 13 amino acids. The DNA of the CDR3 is TGTGCCAGCAGCTCTTGGGGTTCAGATACGCAGTATTTT. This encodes CASSSWGSDTQYF.

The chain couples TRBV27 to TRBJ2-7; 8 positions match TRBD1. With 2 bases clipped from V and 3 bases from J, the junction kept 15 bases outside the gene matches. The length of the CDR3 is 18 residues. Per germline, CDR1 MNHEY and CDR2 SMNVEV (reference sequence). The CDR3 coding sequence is TGTGCCAGCAGTTTAACGGACAGGGCAACTCTACCCCTCTACGAGCAGTACTTC. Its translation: CASSLTDRATLPLYEQYF.

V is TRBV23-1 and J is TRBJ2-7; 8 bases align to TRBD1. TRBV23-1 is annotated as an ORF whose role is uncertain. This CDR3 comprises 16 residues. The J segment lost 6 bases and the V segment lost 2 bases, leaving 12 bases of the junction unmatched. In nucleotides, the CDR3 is TGCGCCAGCAGTCAAACTGGTGATAGGACAGGGATCGAGCAGTACTTC. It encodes CASSQTGDRTGIEQYF.

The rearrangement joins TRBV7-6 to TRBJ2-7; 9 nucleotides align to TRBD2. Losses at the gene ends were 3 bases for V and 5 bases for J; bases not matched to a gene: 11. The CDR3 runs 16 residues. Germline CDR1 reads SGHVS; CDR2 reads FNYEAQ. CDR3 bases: TGTGCCAGCAGCTTCGAAATTAGCGGGAGTGTCAACGAGCAGTACTTC. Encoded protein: CASSFEISGSVNEQYF.

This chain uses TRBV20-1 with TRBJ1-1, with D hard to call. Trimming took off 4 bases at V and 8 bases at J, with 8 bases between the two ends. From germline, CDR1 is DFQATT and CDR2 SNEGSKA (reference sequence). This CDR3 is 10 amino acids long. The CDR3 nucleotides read TGCAGTGCTATGACCCGCGAAGCTTTCTTT. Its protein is CSAMTREAFF.

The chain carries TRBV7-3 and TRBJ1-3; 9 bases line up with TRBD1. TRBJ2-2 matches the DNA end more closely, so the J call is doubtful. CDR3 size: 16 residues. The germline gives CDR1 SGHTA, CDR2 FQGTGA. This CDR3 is CASSLQGQGNTGELFF. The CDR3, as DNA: TGTGCCAGCAGCCTACAGGGACAGGGGAACACCGGGGAGCTGTTTTTT.

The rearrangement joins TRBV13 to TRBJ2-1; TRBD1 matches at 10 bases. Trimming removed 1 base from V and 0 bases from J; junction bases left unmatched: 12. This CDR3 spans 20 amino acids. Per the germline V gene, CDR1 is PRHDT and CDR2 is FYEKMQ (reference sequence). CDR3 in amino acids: CASSLEGGTGAPNSYNEQFF. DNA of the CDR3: TGTGCCAGCAGCTTAGAGGGAGGGACAGGGGCCCCCAACTCCTACAATGAGCAGTTCTTC. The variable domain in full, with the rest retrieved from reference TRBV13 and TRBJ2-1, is AAGVIQSPRHLIKEKRETATLKCYPIPRHDTVYWYQQGPGQDPQFLISFYEKMQSDKGSIPDRFSAQQFSDYHSELNMSSLELGDSALYFCASSLEGGTGAPNSYNEQFFGPGTRLTVL.

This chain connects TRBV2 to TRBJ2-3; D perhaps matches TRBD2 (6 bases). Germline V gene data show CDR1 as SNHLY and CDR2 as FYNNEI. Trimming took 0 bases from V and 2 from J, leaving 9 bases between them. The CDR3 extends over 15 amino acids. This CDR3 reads CASSEAGGTTDTQYF. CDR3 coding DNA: TGTGCCAGCAGTGAAGCTGGCGGGACCACAGATACGCAGTATTTT. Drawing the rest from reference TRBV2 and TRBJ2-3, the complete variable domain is EPEVTQTPSHQVTQMGQEVILRCVPISNHLYFYWYRQILGQKVEFLVSFYNNEISEKSEIFDDQFSVERPDGSNFTLKIRSTKLEDSAMYFCASSEAGGTTDTQYFGPGTRLTVL.

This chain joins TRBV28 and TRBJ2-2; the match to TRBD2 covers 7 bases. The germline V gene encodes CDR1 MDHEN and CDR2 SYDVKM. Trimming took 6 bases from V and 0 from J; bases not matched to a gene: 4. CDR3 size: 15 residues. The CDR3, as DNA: TGTGCCAGCAGCACGCGGGGGACGAACACCGGGGAGCTGTTTTTT. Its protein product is CASSTRGTNTGELFF.

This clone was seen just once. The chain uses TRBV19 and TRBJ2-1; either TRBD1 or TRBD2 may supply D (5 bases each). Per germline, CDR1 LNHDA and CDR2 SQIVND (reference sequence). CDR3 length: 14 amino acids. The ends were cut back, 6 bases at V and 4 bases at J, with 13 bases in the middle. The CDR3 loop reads CASRGTSRYNEQFF. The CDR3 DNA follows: TGTGCCAGTAGGGGGACCTCGCGTTACAATGAGCAGTTCTTC.

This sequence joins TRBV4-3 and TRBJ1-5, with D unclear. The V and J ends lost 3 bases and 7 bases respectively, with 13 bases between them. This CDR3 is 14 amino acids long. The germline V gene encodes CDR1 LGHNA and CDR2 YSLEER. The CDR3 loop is CASSHGVVGQPQHF. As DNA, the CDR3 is TGCGCCAGCAGCCATGGTGTGGTCGGGCAGCCCCAGCATTTT.

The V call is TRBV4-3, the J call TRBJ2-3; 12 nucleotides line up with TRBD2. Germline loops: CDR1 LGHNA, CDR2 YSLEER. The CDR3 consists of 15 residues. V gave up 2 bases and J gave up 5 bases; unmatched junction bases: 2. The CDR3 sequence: CASSQPGLAGDTQYF. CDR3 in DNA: TGCGCCAGCAGCCAACCGGGACTAGCGGGAGATACGCAGTATTTT.

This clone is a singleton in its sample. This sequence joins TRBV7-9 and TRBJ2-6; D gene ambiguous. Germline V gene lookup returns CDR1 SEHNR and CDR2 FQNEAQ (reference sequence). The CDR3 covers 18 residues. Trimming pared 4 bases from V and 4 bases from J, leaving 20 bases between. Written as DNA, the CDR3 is TGTGCCAGCAGCTCTCTCGAGGCAGAGGCACTCGGGGCCAACGTCCTGACTTTC. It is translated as CASSSLEAEALGANVLTF.

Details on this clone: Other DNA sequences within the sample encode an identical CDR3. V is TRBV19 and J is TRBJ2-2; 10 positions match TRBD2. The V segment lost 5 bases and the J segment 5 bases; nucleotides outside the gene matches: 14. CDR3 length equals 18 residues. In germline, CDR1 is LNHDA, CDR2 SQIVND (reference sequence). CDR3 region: CASSGLLAGVVRTGELFF. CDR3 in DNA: TGTGCCAGTAGTGGCCTTCTAGCGGGAGTTGTTCGGACCGGGGAGCTGTTTTTT.

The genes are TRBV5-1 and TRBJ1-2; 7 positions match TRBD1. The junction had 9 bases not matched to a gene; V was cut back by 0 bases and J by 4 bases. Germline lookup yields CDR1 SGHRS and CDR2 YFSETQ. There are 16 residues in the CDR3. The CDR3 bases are TGCGCCAGCAGCTTGGCCGGACAGGCCCCCCTCTATGGCTACACCTTC. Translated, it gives CASSLAGQAPLYGYTF.

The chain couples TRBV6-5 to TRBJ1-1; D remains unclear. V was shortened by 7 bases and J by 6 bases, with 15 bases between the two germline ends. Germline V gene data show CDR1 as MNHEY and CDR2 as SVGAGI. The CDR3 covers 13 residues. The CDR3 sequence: CASMLEAFAEAFF. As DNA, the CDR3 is TGTGCCAGCATGTTAGAGGCCTTTGCTGAAGCTTTCTTT.